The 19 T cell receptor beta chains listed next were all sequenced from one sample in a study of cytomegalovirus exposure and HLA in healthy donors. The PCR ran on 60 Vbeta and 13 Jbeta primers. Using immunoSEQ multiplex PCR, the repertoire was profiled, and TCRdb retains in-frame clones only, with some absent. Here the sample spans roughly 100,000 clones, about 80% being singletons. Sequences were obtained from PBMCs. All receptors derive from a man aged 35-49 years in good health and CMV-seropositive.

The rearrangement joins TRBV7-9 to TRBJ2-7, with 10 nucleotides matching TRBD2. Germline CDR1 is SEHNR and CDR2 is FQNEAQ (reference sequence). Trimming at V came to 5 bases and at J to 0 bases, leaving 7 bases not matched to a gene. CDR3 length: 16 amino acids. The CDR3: CASSGGLAASSYEQYF. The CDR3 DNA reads TGTGCCAGCAGCGGAGGACTAGCGGCCAGCTCCTACGAGCAGTACTTC.

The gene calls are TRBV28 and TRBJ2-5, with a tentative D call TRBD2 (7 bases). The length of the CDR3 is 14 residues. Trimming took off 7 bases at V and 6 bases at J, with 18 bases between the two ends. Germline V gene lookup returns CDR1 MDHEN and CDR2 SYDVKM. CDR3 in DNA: TGTGCCAGCACCCTGGGGGGGGCGTGGAAGACCCAGTACTTC. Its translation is CASTLGGAWKTQYF.

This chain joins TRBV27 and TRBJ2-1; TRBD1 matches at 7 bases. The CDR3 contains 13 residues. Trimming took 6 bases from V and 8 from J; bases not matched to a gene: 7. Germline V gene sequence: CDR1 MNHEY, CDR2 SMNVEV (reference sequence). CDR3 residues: CASSRQGYDEQFF. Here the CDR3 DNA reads TGTGCCAGCAGCCGACAGGGTTATGATGAGCAGTTCTTC.

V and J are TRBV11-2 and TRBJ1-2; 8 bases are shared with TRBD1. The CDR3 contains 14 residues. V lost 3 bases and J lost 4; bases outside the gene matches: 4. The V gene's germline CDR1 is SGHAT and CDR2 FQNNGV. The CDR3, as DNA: TGTGCCAGCAGCTTGACTGACAGGGGCTATGGCTACACCTTC. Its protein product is CASSLTDRGYGYTF.

The DNA for the CDR3 is TGTGCCAGCAGCCGAGGGGGCGCGGAGACCCAGTACTTC. The encoded protein is CASSRGGAETQYF. The chain employs TRBV7-2 and TRBJ2-5, with 7 nucleotides matching TRBD1. Germline CDR1 SGHTA, CDR2 FQGNSA. V gave up 5 bases and J gave up 5 bases; unmatched junction bases: 5. The CDR3 is made up of 13 amino acids.

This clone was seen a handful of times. The CDR3 is CASSSGTVMNTEAFF. The CDR3 nucleotides are TGTGCCAGCAGCTCGGGGACAGTCATGAACACTGAAGCTTTCTTT. The rearrangement links TRBV7-8 to TRBJ1-1, with TRBD1 matching over 7 bases. V dropped 4 bases and J dropped 0; count of bases not matched to a gene: 5. CDR1 and CDR2 (germline): SGHVS, FQNEAQ. The CDR3 loop spans 15 amino acids.

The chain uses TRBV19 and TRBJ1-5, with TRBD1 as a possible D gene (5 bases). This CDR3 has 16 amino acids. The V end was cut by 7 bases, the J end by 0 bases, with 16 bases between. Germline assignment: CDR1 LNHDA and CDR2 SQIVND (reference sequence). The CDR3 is CASNPPDGGSNQPQHF. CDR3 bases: TGTGCCAGTAACCCCCCGGACGGGGGTAGCAATCAGCCCCAGCATTTT.

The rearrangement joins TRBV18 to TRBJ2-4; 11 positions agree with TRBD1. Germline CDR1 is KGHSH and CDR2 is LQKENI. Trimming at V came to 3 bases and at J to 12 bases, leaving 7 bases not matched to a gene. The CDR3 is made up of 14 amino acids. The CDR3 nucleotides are TGTGCCAGCTCACCCCCGGGACAGGGGGACAGTCAGTACTTC. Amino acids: CASSPPGQGDSQYF.

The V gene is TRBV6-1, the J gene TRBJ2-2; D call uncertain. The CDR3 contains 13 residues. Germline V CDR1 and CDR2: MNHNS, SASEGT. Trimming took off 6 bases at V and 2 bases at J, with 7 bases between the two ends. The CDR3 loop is CASRTSNTGELFF. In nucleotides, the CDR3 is TGTGCCAGCAGGACAAGCAACACCGGGGAGCTGTTTTTT.

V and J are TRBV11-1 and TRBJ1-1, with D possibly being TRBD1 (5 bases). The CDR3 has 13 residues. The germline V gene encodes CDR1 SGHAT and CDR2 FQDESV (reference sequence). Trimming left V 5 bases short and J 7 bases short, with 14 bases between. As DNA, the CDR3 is TGTGCCAGCAGCGCGCCGGGGGTCGGTGAAGCTTTCTTT. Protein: CASSAPGVGEAFF.

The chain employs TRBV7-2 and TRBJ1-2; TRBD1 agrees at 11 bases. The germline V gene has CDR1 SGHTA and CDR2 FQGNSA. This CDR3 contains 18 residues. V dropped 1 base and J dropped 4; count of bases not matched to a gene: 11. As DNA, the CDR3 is TGTGCCAGCAGCTTAGAATGGGGCGGACAGGGGGCAGGCTATGGCTACACCTTC. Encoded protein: CASSLEWGGQGAGYGYTF.

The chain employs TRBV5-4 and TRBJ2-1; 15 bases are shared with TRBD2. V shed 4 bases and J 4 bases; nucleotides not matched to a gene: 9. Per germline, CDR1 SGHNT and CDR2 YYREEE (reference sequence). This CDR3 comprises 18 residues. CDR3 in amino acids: CASSPGLAGGKEYNEQFF. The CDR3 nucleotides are TGTGCCAGCAGCCCGGGACTAGCGGGAGGAAAAGAGTACAATGAGCAGTTCTTC.

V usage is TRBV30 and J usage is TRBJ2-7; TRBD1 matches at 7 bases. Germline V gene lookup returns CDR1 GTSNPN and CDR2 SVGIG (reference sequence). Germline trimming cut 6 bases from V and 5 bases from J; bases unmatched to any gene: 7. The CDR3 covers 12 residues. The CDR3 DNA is TGTGCCTGCCGGCCGACAGGGAACGAGCAGTACTTC. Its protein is CACRPTGNEQYF.

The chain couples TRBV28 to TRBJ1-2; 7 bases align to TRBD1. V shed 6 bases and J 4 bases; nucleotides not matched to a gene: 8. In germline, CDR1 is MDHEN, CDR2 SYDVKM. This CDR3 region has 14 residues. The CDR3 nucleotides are TGTGCCAGCAGCTCTTTAGGGGGCTCCTATGGCTACACCTTC. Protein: CASSSLGGSYGYTF.

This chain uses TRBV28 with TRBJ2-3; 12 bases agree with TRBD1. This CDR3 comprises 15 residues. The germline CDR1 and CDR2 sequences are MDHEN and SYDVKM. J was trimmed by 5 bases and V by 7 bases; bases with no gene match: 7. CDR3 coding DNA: TGTGCCAGCATCCCCGGGACAGGGGGCAAAGATACGCAGTATTTT. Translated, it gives CASIPGTGGKDTQYF.

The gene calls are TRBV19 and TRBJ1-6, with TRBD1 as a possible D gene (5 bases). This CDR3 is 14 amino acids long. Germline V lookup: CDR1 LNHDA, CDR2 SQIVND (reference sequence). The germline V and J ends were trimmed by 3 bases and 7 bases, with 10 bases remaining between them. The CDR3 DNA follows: TGTGCCAGTAGTATGCAGGGTGTCAATTCACCCCTCCACTTT. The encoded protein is CASSMQGVNSPLHF.

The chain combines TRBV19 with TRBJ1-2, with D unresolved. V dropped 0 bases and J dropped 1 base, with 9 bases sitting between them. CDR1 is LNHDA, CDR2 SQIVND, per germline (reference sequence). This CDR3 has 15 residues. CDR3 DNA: TGTGCCAGTAGTATAGATGTCCTCCTTAACTATGGCTACACCTTC. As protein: CASSIDVLLNYGYTF.

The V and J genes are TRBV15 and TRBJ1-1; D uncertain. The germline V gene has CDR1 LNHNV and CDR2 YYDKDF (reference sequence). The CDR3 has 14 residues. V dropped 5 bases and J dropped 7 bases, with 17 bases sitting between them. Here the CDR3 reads CATSPDSSRVEAFF. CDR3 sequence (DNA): TGTGCCACCAGCCCCGATTCAAGCCGCGTTGAAGCTTTCTTT.

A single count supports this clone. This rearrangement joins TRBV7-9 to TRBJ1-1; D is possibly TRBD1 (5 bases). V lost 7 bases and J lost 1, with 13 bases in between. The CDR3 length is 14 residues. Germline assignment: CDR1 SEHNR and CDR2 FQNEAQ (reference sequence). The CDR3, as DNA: TGTGCCAGCACCACTGGGGGGGAGAACACTGAAGCTTTCTTT. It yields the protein CASTTGGENTEAFF.